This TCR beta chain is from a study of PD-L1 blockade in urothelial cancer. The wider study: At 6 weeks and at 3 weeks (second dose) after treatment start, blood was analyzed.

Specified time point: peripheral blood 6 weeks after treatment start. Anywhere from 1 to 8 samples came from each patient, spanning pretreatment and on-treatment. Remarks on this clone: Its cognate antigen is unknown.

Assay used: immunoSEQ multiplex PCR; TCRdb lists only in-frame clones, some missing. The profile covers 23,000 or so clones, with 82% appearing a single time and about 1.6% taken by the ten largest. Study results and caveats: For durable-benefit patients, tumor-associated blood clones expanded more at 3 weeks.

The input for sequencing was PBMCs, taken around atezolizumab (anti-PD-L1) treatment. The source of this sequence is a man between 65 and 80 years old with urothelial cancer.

CDR3 in amino acids: CATSISPRDSQYF. CDR3 sequence (DNA): TGTGCCACCAGCATCTCTCCCCGGGACTCCCAGTACTTC. The V and J genes are TRBV15 and TRBJ2-7, with a weak D call TRBD2 (6 bases). There are 13 residues in the CDR3. CDR1 and CDR2 (germline): LNHNV, YYDKDF (reference sequence). The V end lost 4 bases, the J end lost 10 bases, and 17 bases lay between the germline ends.